This T cell receptor (beta chain) was observed in a study of blood T cell repertoires in COVID-19. Study-level background: The study drew acute and convalescent COVID-19 samples from the United States, Italy and Spain. PBMCs, B-cell-depleted T cells, or T cells were the source of the cDNA or gDNA that made up the material.

Germline lookup yields CDR1 DFQATT and CDR2 SNEGSKA (reference sequence). Trimming left V 4 bases short and J 6 bases short, with 5 bases between. There are 10 residues in the CDR3. This clone was recorded only once. Profiled with immunoSEQ multiplex PCR; TCRdb holds only in-frame clones, not every one. The sample contains tens of thousands of clones, 82% of which appear only once. J is TRBJ2-3 and V is TRBV20-1, with D maybe TRBD2 (5 bases). Material for sequencing was peripheral blood. The clonotype originates from a human donor with acute or convalescent COVID-19. The donor label of this sample is uncertain. The CDR3 protein is CSATGDTQYF. The CDR3 DNA follows: TGCAGTGCTACGGGGGATACGCAGTATTTT.